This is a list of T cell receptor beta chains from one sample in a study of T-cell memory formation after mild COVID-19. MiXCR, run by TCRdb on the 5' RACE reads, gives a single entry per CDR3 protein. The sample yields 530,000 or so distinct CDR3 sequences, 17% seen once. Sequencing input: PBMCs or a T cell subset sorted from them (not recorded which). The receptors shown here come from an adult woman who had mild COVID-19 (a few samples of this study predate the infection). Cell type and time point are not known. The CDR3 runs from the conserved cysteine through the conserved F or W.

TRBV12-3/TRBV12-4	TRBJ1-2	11	CASHDHYGYTF
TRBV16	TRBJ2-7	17	CASSQSKYWQGAYEQYF
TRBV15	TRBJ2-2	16	CATSRDNGGAGGELFF
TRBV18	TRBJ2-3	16	CASSPPTGRLTDTQYF
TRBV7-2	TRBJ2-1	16	CASSLHGAGARNEQFF
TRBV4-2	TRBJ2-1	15	CASSQGQGSYNEQFF
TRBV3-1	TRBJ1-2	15	CASSPLGGLHYGYTF
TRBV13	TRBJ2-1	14	CASSPNIQGAEQFF
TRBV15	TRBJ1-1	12	CATSRVGTEAFF
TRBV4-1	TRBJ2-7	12	CASSQDNYEQYF
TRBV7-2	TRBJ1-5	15	CASSLGRDKVQPQHF
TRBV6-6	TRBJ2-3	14	CASISEWGTDTQYF
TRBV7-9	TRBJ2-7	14	CASSHRDTSYEQYF
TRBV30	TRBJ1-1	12	CAWRTGRSEAFF
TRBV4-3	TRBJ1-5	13	CASSQALNQPQHF
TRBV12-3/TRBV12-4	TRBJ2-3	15	CASRSIDKGTDTQYF
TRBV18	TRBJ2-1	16	CASSPLSGGNGNEQFF
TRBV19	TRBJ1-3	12	CASRASGNTIYF
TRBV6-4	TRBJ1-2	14	CASSGRDRNYGYTF
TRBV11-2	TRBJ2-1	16	CASSLERLAGRGEQFF
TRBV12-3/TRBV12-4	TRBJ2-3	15	CASSLTRTRSDTQYF
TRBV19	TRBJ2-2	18	CASSIEPWDRRNTGELFF
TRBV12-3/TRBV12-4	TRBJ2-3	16	CASSFVLGISTDTQYF
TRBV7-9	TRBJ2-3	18	CASSSYPLTGQITDTQYF
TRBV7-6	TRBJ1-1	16	CASSSRIGWMNTEAFF
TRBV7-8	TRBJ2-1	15	CASSLGGGYYNEQFF
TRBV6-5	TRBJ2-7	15	CASTPVGPVHYEQYF
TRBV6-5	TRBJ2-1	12	CASSQGGEWQFF
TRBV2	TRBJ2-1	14	CASSVDLSYNEQFF
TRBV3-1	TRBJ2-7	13	CASSHAKGGEQYF
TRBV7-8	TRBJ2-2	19	CASSPPLLARVPATGELFF
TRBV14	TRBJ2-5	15	CASSPQGGQEETQYF
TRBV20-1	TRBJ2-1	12	CSANQRRSEQFF
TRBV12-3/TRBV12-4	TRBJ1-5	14	CASSPGTLESWQHF
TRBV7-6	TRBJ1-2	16	CASSPGQERANYGYTF
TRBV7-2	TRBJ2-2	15	CASSLGVARTGELFF